The clone carrying this TCR beta chain was found many times. MiXCR, run by TCRdb on the 5' RACE reads, gives a single entry per CDR3 protein. This repertoire shows 35,000 to 45,000 distinct CDR3 sequences, about 4.5% found once; its top ten account for about 9%. This sample stems from a study of T cells of healthy individuals. Trimming pared 6 bases from V and 5 bases from J, leaving 12 bases between. CDR1 and CDR2 (germline): SQVTM, ANQGSEA. The CDR3 is 12 residues long. The chain couples TRBV29-1 to TRBJ2-3; weak D call: TRBD2 (5 bases). This clonotype was obtained from a human donor in good health. CDR3 region: CSVEQLGDTQYF. For the CDR3, the DNA is TGCAGCGTGGAACAACTAGGAGATACGCAGTATTTT.